This T cell receptor beta chain originates from a study of type 1 regulatory T cells. Looking at the study overall: An in vitro protocol generated T-allo10, a Tr1-enriched, alloantigen-specific CD4 T cell product.

TCRdb analysed the reads with MiXCR anew, one entry per CDR3 protein. The table includes about 97,000 distinct CDR3 sequences, 25% to 40% detected once. The CDR3 runs 15 residues. CDR1 is KGHDR and CDR2 is SFDVKD in the germline V gene. The V and J ends lost 0 bases and 7 bases respectively, with 12 bases between them. This receptor was identified in a human donor in good health. Sequencing used CD4+ T cells, either the whole sample or a sorted fraction (not recorded which). The V and J genes are TRBV24-1 and TRBJ2-1; possible D gene TRBD2, 6 bases. CDR3 nucleotide sequence: TGTGCCACCAGTGATTTGGGTTCGACTAGGAATGAGCAGTTCTTC. Translating it yields CATSDLGSTRNEQFF.